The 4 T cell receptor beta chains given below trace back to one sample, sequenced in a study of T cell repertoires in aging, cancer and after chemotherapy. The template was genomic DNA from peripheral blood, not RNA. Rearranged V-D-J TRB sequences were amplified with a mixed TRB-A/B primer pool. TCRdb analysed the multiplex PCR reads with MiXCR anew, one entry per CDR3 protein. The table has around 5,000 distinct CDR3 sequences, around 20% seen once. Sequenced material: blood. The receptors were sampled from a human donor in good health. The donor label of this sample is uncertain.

The CDR3 DNA reads as TGTGCCAGCAGTTTATTGGGGACGATGGGGGGCAATCAGCCCCAGCATTTT. The encoded protein is CASSLLGTMGGNQPQHF. V and J are TRBV27 and TRBJ1-5, with TRBD1 as a possible D gene (5 bases). The CDR3 spans 17 residues. V was clipped by 1 base and J by 2 bases, with 15 bases between them. The V gene's germline CDR1 is MNHEY and CDR2 SMNVEV (reference sequence).

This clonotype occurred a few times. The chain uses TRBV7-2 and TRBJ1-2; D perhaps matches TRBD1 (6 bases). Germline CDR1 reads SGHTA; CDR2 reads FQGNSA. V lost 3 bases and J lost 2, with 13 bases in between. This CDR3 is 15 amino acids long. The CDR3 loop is CASSFTSTGNYGYTF. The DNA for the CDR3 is TGTGCCAGCAGCTTCACATCAACAGGGAACTATGGCTACACCTTC.

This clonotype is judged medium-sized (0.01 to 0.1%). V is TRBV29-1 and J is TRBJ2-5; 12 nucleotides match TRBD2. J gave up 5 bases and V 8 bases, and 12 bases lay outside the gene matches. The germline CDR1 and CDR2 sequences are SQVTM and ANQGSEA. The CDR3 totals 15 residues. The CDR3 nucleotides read TGCAGCTTCAGGACTAGCGGGGCTATATGGGAGACCCAGTACTTC. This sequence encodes CSFRTSGAIWETQYF.

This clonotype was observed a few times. CDR3 DNA: TGTGCCAGCAGTTTTATGGGACACGACACTGAAGCTTTCTTT. This sequence encodes CASSFMGHDTEAFF. The chain has TRBV27 and TRBJ1-1; weak D call: TRBD1 (6 bases). The CDR3 extends over 14 amino acids. With 3 bases removed from V and 3 bases from J, the gap between germline ends came to 11 bases. Per the germline V gene, CDR1 is MNHEY and CDR2 is SMNVEV (reference sequence).